The T cell receptor (beta chain) described here comes from a study of cytomegalovirus exposure and HLA in healthy donors (TCRdb year 2017). Some background on the complete study: An earlier analysis of about 530 of the donors reported 276 Gb of sequence data and 117 million unique TCR beta sequences obtained from about 179 million T cells. An early release covering 550 to 700 HLA-typed donors comprised about 300 gigabases of sequencing data and 85 million to 100 million unique TCR sequences. The genetic ancestry cluster associated with self-reported Caucasian donors included 81% of the roughly 360 genotyped donors. The study aimed to test whether signatures of past pathogen exposure could be identified by cataloging public T cell receptors. The study profiled the T cell repertoires of hundreds of subjects by immunosequencing and related them to cytomegalovirus serostatus. In addition to the first cohort of around 670 subjects, a separate validation cohort of about 120 different subjects was used. To predict cytomegalovirus infection status, the study brought together high-throughput TCR immunosequencing, statistical association of individual TCRs with disease status, and machine learning. To study patterns of TCR occurrence, a later analysis re-analyzed previously published TCR beta repertoires from 666 donors and added high-resolution HLA genotyping. In the later analysis, no new phenotypic data were used to find candidate immune exposures; instead, reliance was placed on TCR beta sequences and their occurrence across donors. An earlier analysis of around 640 of the donors used high-throughput TCR beta sequencing to judge whether each TCR beta V gene segment behaved as functional or pseudogenic. Alongside the repertoire data, information on donor age, sex, ethnicity and CMV serostatus was compiled. A later genetic analysis used genome-wide SNP genotypes for about 65% of the 666 donors, treating that subset as a discovery cohort. Every repertoire in the discovery cohort had been generated on one and the same sequencing platform. HLA typing covered class I and class II loci at four-digit resolution. Typing coverage varied by locus: about 620-640 donors for A, B, C, DRB1 and DQB1; roughly 560 for DQA1; 606 for DPA1; approximately 490 for DPB1. A handful of DR-DQ haplotypes were handled as single units for association and clustering because linkage in the cohort was strong. On average, around 240,000 unique TCR beta nucleotide sequences were sequenced per donor among 300 to 500 genotyped donors of the cohort, with roughly 20% of those sequences being non-productive.

This clone was seen only a few times. Its target antigen remains unknown. The sample holds no much larger clone one base away, and base qualities are not on file. The CDR3 runs 15 amino acids, cysteine and phenylalanine included. Of the read, only the CDR3 DNA is kept; its 45 bases are in frame from base 1. The germline V gene (reference sequence) provides CDR1 MNHEY and CDR2 SMNVEV. The junction carries 21 bases between V and J, which are trimmed by 8 bases and 5 bases respectively. Library method: the immunoSEQ multiplex PCR assay. The multiplex PCR relied on a mix of 60 forward primers for TCR Vbeta segments and 13 reverse primers for TCR Jbeta segments. The CDR3 region of rearranged TCR beta genes was amplified from genomic DNA with a multiplex PCR assay. On the Illumina HiSeq System, the amplified TCR beta libraries were sequenced as 87-base-pair reads. Processing in the source paper ran as follows. A later analysis counted about 82 million unique TCR beta chains across the 650 to 800 repertoires, and around 12 million of these chains were shared by at least two donors. A nearest-neighbor algorithm error-corrected the raw reads and collapsed the reads into unique sequences, merging closely related sequences to remove PCR and sequencing errors. CDR3 sequences were aligned to IMGT reference sequences to assign V, D and J gene segments. For a sequence to be retained, at least a six-nucleotide match to both a V gene segment and a J gene segment was required. Rearrangements were called productive when the CDR3 lacked stop codons and stayed in frame with V and J; all others were non-productive. Following IMGT convention, CDR3 was defined as the stretch from the second conserved V-encoded cysteine to the conserved J-encoded phenylalanine. The earlier analysis of 550 to 650 of the donors excluded any sequence lacking an unambiguous match to a single V gene segment. An earlier analysis of a few hundred of the donors called V segments functional above 56.7% productive rearrangements and segregating when the between-donor standard deviation exceeded 5%. A statistical classification framework was built for diagnosing cytomegalovirus status from the catalog of TCR beta chain sequences. In a later analysis, V and J genes were assigned by comparing TCR nucleotide sequences against IMGT/GENE-DB human TR gene sequences. In a later analysis, CDR3 sequences and most-parsimonious VDJ recombination scenarios were assigned using the TCRdist pipeline. In a later analysis, each TCR beta chain was defined by its CDR3 amino acid sequence together with its V-gene family, and reads lacking a unique V-gene family were excluded. A later analysis removed several hundred highly shared, low-generation-probability nucleotide sequences to deal with suspected cross-contamination and a sequencing artifact. In a later analysis, a clonal expansion index was calculated for each public chain from normalized within-repertoire ranks of inferred template counts. In a later analysis, generation probabilities were computed with a VDJ recombination model fitted to out-of-frame rearrangements, and the resulting probabilities were checked against IGoR. A later analysis scored TCR-TCR, TCR-HLA and TCR-CMV co-occurrence with hypergeometric tests, applying a repertoire-size bias correction to TCR pairs. A later analysis estimated false discovery rates by permuting HLA or CMV assignments 20 times. In a later analysis, co-occurring TCRs were grouped with DBSCAN, and TCRdist sequence similarity was added when clustering was performed within HLA-allele-positive subsets. For co-occurrence clustering, repertoires with fewer than 30,000 or more than 120,000 public chains were excluded, along with four to six repertoires with anomalous nucleotide sharing. The source is immuneACCESS, and TCRdb retained only in-frame sequences with V and J called. Part of the clones is not carried over; for the studies checked, unresolved V genes explain less than half of this, and the remainder is unexplained. The V and J calls and clone size are taken from that table; D and trimming were inferred from the DNA. This sample comprises over 75,000 clones, 60% to 80% of them detected only once. Roughly 6% of the sample is in the top ten clones.

The cohort comprised 710 or so healthy bone marrow donors. Cohort members were all nominally healthy when sampled, although unrecorded immune exposures were likely present. The donor tested CMV seronegative, placing the donor among the 352 seronegative members of the cohort. Each donor provided a peripheral blood sample, and peripheral blood mononuclear cells were used for TCR beta sequencing. Genomic DNA was extracted from the blood cell samples with the Qiagen DNeasy Blood Extraction Kit. General conclusions and limits of the study: A group of highly shared sequence variants was considered likely to be a technical artifact of the sequencing pipeline. Some IMGT-functional V segments, including TRBV6-2 and TRBV6-3, could not be told apart with the 87-base-pair reads, so those segments were excluded. While some public TCRs were present in many individuals, most TCR sequences turned up only very rarely across donors. Linkage disequilibrium might explain the correlated functional status among segregating V segments, but an unknown experimental factor could not be excluded. In vitro tests confirmed that a few of the cytomegalovirus-associated TCR beta chains recognize cytomegalovirus antigens. V-gene and J-gene trimming of TCR beta chains was associated with a missense DCLRE1C variant in a later genetic analysis, and the association was replicated in an independent cohort. Compared with equally common non-associated chains, HLA-associated TCR beta chains in a later analysis were more clonally expanded and had lower generation probabilities. The study gave a list of 150 to 200 TCR beta chains associated with cytomegalovirus. A later analysis found that TCR association rates varied across HLA loci, with DRB1 alleles showing the most associated TCRs and HLA-C alleles the fewest. In both the original and validation cohorts, the classifier was reported to diagnose cytomegalovirus status with high specificity and sensitivity. According to the authors, the approach could potentially be generalized to other disease states and immunological phenotypes. In an earlier analysis of some 640 of the donors, most TCR beta V segments were observed in productive rearrangements about 90% or about 30% of the time, broadly matching IMGT annotations. A later analysis associated about 16,000 TCR beta sequences with specific HLA alleles at a false discovery rate of 0.05. A further reported finding was that TCR beta sequences accurately predicted the HLA-A and HLA-B alleles for most subjects in the first cohort. Sequencing depth was assumed to be roughly uniform across donors in the presence/absence analyses, though that assumption may not hold. Only TCR beta chains were sequenced in this cohort, and the absence of alpha or paired-chain data limited detectable features. Around 16 rarely observed V segments, including chromosome 9 orphons, were excluded from the earlier analysis of approximately 500 of the donors because counts were too low. Several of the top co-occurrence clusters appeared to be linked to parvovirus B19, influenza, CMV and Epstein-Barr virus, according to a later analysis. Assigning TCR associations to individual alleles was difficult when HLA alleles, especially DR and DQ, strongly co-occurred. According to a later analysis, most CMV-associated TCR beta chains appeared to be HLA-restricted, and the HLA associations seemed to be driven largely by CMV exposure. According to a later genetic analysis, donors in an Asian-associated ancestry cluster had fewer N-insertions in productive TCRs than the roughly 670-donor mean. Because HLA typing was missing for some donors at each locus, association tests included only the typed subset. CMV serostatus was the only immune exposure information available for the cohort.

The V and J genes are TRBV27 and TRBJ1-1; no D gene is confidently identified. The sample was PBMCs. The TCR was taken from a female donor in good health and CMV-seronegative. The CDR3 in this case is CASATVGQPGTEAFF. The DNA reads as follows: TGTGCCAGCGCTACAGTAGGGCAGCCGGGGACTGAAGCTTTCTTT.